The sequence of this TCR beta chain was determined in a study of beta chain features in type 1 diabetes. Findings and limits, study-wide: All four CD4+ subsets from Type 1 diabetes patients carried moderately but significantly shorter TCRB CDR3s.

This clone has only a few counts. Antigen specificity is unknown. The sequenced template was cDNA made from the entire isolated RNA. Some clones are missing from TCRdb's copy, which holds only in-frame ones; the method was immunoSEQ multiplex PCR. The sample lists about 370,000 clones, around 9.6% seen once, with less than 0.65% in the top ten. Trimming removed 2 bases from V and 11 bases from J, with 9 bases in between. The CDR3 sequence is 11 residues long. Germline-derived CDR1 and CDR2 are LNHDA and SQIVND (reference sequence). The rearrangement uses TRBV19 and TRBJ1-1; D may be TRBD1 (6 bases). The clonotype comes from a man aged 30-40 years with type 1 diabetes. Sequencing input: central memory CD4+ T cells from blood. The CDR3 loop reads CASSIQGTAFF. As DNA, the CDR3 is TGTGCCAGTAGTATACAGGGGACGGCTTTCTTT.